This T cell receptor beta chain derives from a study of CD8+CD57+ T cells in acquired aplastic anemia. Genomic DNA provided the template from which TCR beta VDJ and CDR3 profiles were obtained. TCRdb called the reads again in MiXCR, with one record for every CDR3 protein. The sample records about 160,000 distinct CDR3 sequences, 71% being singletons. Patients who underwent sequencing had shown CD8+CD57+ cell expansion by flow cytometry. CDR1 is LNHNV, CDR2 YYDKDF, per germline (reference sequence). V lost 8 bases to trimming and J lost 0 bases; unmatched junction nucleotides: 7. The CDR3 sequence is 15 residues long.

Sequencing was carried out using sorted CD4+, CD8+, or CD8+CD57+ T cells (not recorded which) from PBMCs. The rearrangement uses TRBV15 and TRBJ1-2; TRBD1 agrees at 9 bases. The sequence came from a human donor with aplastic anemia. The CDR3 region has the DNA TGTGCCACCGGTACAGGGGGCCCTCCTAACTATGGCTACACCTTC. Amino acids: CATGTGGPPNYGYTF.